One and the same sample provided the 28 T cell receptor beta chains below, sequenced in a study of vaccination and CD4 T cells after COVID-19. These receptors have no known antigen. Treatment given: roughly 10-day PBMC culture with coronavirus spike peptide pools or control peptides (ViraFEST assay). Sequenced with the Oncomine TCR Beta short-read assay was DNA taken from cultured CD4+ T cells. TCRdb reanalysed the PCR reads using MiXCR and keeps one entry per CDR3 protein. The table records 7,500 to 10,000 distinct CDR3 sequences, approximately 40% of them present only once. Sequenced: CD4+ T cells from blood, cultured in vitro. These receptors all come from a human donor who had recovered from COVID-19.

This clonotype has just a few counts. The rearrangement joins TRBV2 to TRBJ2-5; 11 positions match TRBD2. The CDR3 runs to 13 residues. V lost 9 bases to trimming and J lost 5 bases; unmatched junction nucleotides: 5. Germline values: CDR1 SNHLY, CDR2 FYNNEI. CDR3 sequence: CARGLAGRETQYF. The CDR3 DNA follows: TGTGCCAGAGGACTAGCGGGTCGTGAGACCCAGTACTTC.

The chain combines TRBV5-1 with TRBJ1-1; D possibly corresponds to TRBD1 (6 bases). Per germline, CDR1 SGHRS and CDR2 YFSETQ. Trimming removed 0 bases from V and 1 base from J, with 19 bases in between. This CDR3 spans 18 amino acids. CDR3 sequence: CASSLVTAEGGPNTEAFF. The CDR3 nucleotides are TGCGCCAGCAGCTTGGTCACTGCCGAGGGGGGACCGAACACTGAAGCTTTCTTT.

The gene calls are TRBV11-2 and TRBJ1-3, with a weak D call TRBD1 (6 bases). The CDR3 runs to 14 residues. The germline V and J ends were trimmed by 5 bases and 7 bases, with 15 bases remaining between them. In germline, CDR1 is SGHAT, CDR2 FQNNGV. The CDR3 protein is CASSRIRGRNTIYF. Here the CDR3 DNA reads TGTGCCAGCAGCCGAATCAGGGGACGGAACACCATATATTTT.

The chain employs TRBV6-2 or TRBV6-3 and TRBJ1-5, with D tentatively TRBD1 (5 bases). Germline V gene lookup returns CDR1 MNHEY and CDR2 SVGEGT. V lost 2 bases to trimming and J lost 2 bases, with 16 bases between them. This CDR3 region has 17 residues. CDR3 region: CASSYGGFRFGNQPQHF. The DNA for the CDR3 is TGTGCCAGCAGTTACGGGGGGTTCCGATTTGGCAATCAGCCCCAGCATTTT.

This chain connects TRBV4-1 to TRBJ2-3; D gene ambiguous. Germline CDR1 reads MGHRA; CDR2 reads YSYEKL. The V end was cut by 1 base, the J end by 5 bases, with 10 bases between. The CDR3 loop spans 14 amino acids. This chain's CDR3 is CASSQVWQEDTQYF. The DNA of the CDR3 is TGCGCCAGCAGCCAAGTTTGGCAGGAAGATACGCAGTATTTT.

This clonotype was counted only a few times. The chain is built from TRBV7-2 and TRBJ2-5; TRBD2 is a possible D gene (6 bases). Germline CDR1 SGHTA, CDR2 FQGNSA. The ends were cut back, 5 bases at V and 5 bases at J, with 21 bases in the middle. The CDR3 is 16 amino acids. The CDR3 reads CASSRPLTSGVETQYF. In nucleotides, the CDR3 is TGTGCCAGCAGCCGCCCGCTGACTAGTGGTGTCGAGACCCAGTACTTC.

The gene calls are TRBV18 and TRBJ1-1; 7 bases match TRBD1. The germline CDR1 and CDR2 sequences are KGHSH and LQKENI. The CDR3 is 17 amino acids. V shed 3 bases and J 2 bases; nucleotides not matched to a gene: 12. The CDR3, as DNA: TGTGCCAGCTCACCTCGACAGGGTACGGGCCAAAACACTGAAGCTTTCTTT. The encoded protein is CASSPRQGTGQNTEAFF. The complete variable domain, with remaining parts taken from reference TRBV18 and TRBJ1-1, reads NAGVMQNPRHLVRRRGQEARLRCSPMKGHSHVYWYRQLPEEGLKFMVYLQKENIIDESGMPKERFSAEFPKEGPSILRIQQVVRGDSAAYFCASSPRQGTGQNTEAFFGQGTRLTVV.

The chain is built from TRBV2 and TRBJ1-5; D remains unclear. V gave up 6 bases and J gave up 7 bases, with 25 bases separating them. The CDR3 contains 17 residues. Germline V gene lookup returns CDR1 SNHLY and CDR2 FYNNEI. The CDR3 sequence is CASSDQTLRGSGQPQHF. CDR3 DNA sequence: TGTGCCAGCAGCGACCAAACCCTGCGGGGATCGGGGCAGCCCCAGCATTTT.

The table lists this clonotype with a few counts. The chain employs TRBV6-1 and TRBJ2-1, with TRBD1 matching 11 bases. In germline, CDR1 is MNHNS, CDR2 SASEGT. This CDR3 contains 16 residues. The ends lost 4 bases at V and 6 bases at J; junction bases unmatched: 8. This CDR3 reads CASSGTGGLFSNEQFF. As DNA, the CDR3 is TGTGCCAGCAGTGGGACAGGGGGCCTGTTTTCCAATGAGCAGTTCTTC.

This clonotype showed up just a few times. V is TRBV20-1 and J is TRBJ1-5; 8 nucleotides line up with TRBD1. The CDR3 runs 14 residues. J lost 6 bases, V lost 2 bases, and 6 bases had no gene match. CDR1 is DFQATT and CDR2 is SNEGSKA in the germline V gene (reference sequence). CDR3 nucleotides: TGCAGTGCTAGACCATCAGGGGGCCCTCAGCCCCAGCATTTT. Translation gives CSARPSGGPQPQHF.

J is TRBJ1-5 and V is TRBV7-2; 10 bases agree with TRBD1. The CDR3 spans 16 residues. Per the germline V gene, CDR1 is SGHTA and CDR2 is FQGNSA. V lost 4 bases to trimming and J lost 2 bases; unmatched junction nucleotides: 5. CDR3 sequence reads: CASSWTGGGGNQPQHF. CDR3 in DNA: TGTGCCAGCAGCTGGACAGGGGGGGGAGGCAATCAGCCCCAGCATTTT.

This clonotype has just a few counts. The chain combines TRBV23-1 with TRBJ2-5, with 14 bases identical to TRBD2. TRBV23-1 carries the ORF label, with uncertain function. Trimming removed 3 bases from V and 2 bases from J; junction bases left unmatched: 5. The CDR3 has 17 amino acids. CDR3 in amino acids: CASSHPTSGGDQETQYF. The CDR3 coding sequence is TGCGCCAGCAGTCATCCGACTAGCGGGGGGGATCAAGAGACCCAGTACTTC.

This clonotype was observed a handful of times. This rearrangement joins TRBV21-1 to TRBJ1-1; TRBD1, the table's D call, lacks a check against the DNA. TRBV21-1 is noted as a pseudogene. There are 16 residues in the CDR3. CDR3 amino acids: CASSDDRELVRTEAFF. CDR3 in DNA: TGTGCCAGCAGCGACGACAGGGAGTTAGTTCGGACTGAAGCTTTCTTT.

This clonotype was counted a single time. The chain recombines TRBV5-1 with TRBJ2-7; unclear D gene. V was shortened by 0 bases and J by 5 bases, with 9 bases between the two germline ends. The CDR3 loop spans 13 amino acids. CDR1 and CDR2 (germline): SGHRS, YFSETQ. The CDR3 bases are TGCGCCAGCAGCTTGGCCAATCCCCACGAGCAGTACTTC. Its protein is CASSLANPHEQYF.

The rearrangement links TRBV5-1 to TRBJ1-4; weak D call: TRBD1 (5 bases). Trimming took 1 base from V and 9 from J, leaving 10 bases between them. CDR3 size: 13 residues. CDR1 and CDR2 (germline): SGHRS, YFSETQ. The CDR3 bases are TGCGCCAGCAGCTTGTTACAGGAGCAAAAACTGTTTTTT. Protein product: CASSLLQEQKLFF.

The genes are TRBV5-1 and TRBJ2-7; no clear D. The CDR3 length is 13 residues. From germline, CDR1 is SGHRS and CDR2 YFSETQ. V dropped 0 bases and J dropped 5 bases, with 9 bases sitting between them. Written as DNA, the CDR3 is TGCGCCAGCAGCTTGGAAGGGTTCGACGAGCAGTACTTC. It encodes CASSLEGFDEQYF.

The rearrangement uses TRBV7-9 and TRBJ1-2; D is possibly TRBD1 (6 bases). Deletions cut 4 bases from V and 4 bases from J, with 16 bases between. Germline CDR1 and CDR2: SEHNR and FQNEAQ (reference sequence). The CDR3 runs to 15 residues. The CDR3 nucleotides are TGTGCCAGCAGCTCGCGTGGGGGGCTAAGCTATGGCTACACCTTC. It yields the protein CASSSRGGLSYGYTF.

This clonotype was observed a handful of times. The V and J genes are TRBV7-9 and TRBJ1-3, with D maybe TRBD1 (5 bases). Germline CDR1 SEHNR, CDR2 FQNEAQ (reference sequence). The CDR3 sequence is 16 residues long. Trimming shortened V by 5 bases and J by 3 bases, and 17 bases separated the two germline ends. The CDR3 reads CASSREPLGGGNTIYF. In DNA form, the CDR3 reads TGTGCCAGCAGCCGCGAACCCTTGGGGGGTGGAAACACCATATATTTT.

The chain has TRBV5-4 and TRBJ2-6; D unclear. V lost 2 bases and J 3 bases, leaving 6 bases between the germline ends. The CDR3 contains 14 residues. CDR1 is SGHNT, CDR2 YYREEE, per germline (reference sequence). The CDR3 DNA reads TGTGCCAGCAGCTTCTTTGATGGGGCCAACGTCCTGACTTTC. Translation: CASSFFDGANVLTF.

The CDR3 region has the DNA TGTGCCAGCAGTGTCACAGGGTTCACCGGGGAGCTGTTTTTT. It encodes CASSVTGFTGELFF. V usage is TRBV25-1 and J usage is TRBJ2-2; the D gene is possibly TRBD1 (6 bases). This CDR3 contains 14 residues. The V and J ends lost 4 bases and 4 bases respectively, with 10 bases between them. Germline V gene sequence: CDR1 MGHDK, CDR2 SYGVNS.

The genes are TRBV27 and TRBJ1-1; D remains unclear. Between the trimmed V and J ends, which lost 7 bases and 0 bases, there was a span of 21 bases. Germline CDR1 reads MNHEY; CDR2 reads SMNVEV (reference sequence). This CDR3 contains 17 residues. The CDR3 spells CASKVKLLAELNTEAFF. CDR3 nucleotides: TGTGCCAGCAAGGTCAAGCTTCTCGCGGAACTGAACACTGAAGCTTTCTTT.

The chain couples TRBV7-6 to TRBJ2-1; D gene unclear. Germline CDR1 SGHVS, CDR2 FNYEAQ. CDR3 length: 13 residues. Trimming shortened V by 5 bases and J by 4 bases, and 9 bases separated the two germline ends. The chain's CDR3 is CASSLGSYNEQFF. The CDR3 DNA sequence: TGTGCCAGCAGCCTCGGATCTTACAATGAGCAGTTCTTC.

The V call is TRBV12-3 or TRBV12-4, the J call TRBJ1-3, with D uncertain. The CDR3 is 11 amino acids. V lost 7 bases and J 5 bases, leaving 6 bases between the germline ends. The CDR3 bases are TGTGCCAGCACCCAGAGAAACACCATATATTTT. Translating gives CASTQRNTIYF.

The DNA of the CDR3 is TGTGCCAGCAGCCGTAGGGGACAGGCTTACTTC. This sequence encodes CASSRRGQAYF. V usage is TRBV6-1 and J usage is TRBJ2-7, with TRBD1 identical over 8 bases. V was pared by 6 bases and J by 13 bases, with 8 bases of the junction left unmatched. Germline V gives CDR1 MNHNS, CDR2 SASEGT. CDR3 size: 11 residues.

By share, this clonotype ranks as hyperexpanded. The genes are TRBV5-5 and TRBJ2-2; the D is unclear. V shed 0 bases and J shed 1 base, with 10 bases lying between them. The germline gives CDR1 SGHKS, CDR2 YYEKEE (reference sequence). The CDR3 runs to 16 residues. The CDR3 DNA is TGTGCCAGCAGCTTGGTTCGGATACGGAACACCGGGGAGCTGTTTTTT. This translates into CASSLVRIRNTGELFF. Supplemented by reference TRBV5-5 and TRBJ2-2, the full variable domain reads DAGVTQSPTHLIKTRGQQVTLRCSPISGHKSVSWYQQVLGQGPQFIFQYYEKEERGRGNFPDRFSARQFPNYSSELNVNALLLGDSALYLCASSLVRIRNTGELFFGEGSRLTVL.

This clonotype was found a few times. The chain combines TRBV4-3 with TRBJ1-2, with TRBD1 matching over 7 bases. The junction had 7 bases not matched to a gene; V was cut back by 0 bases and J by 6 bases. The CDR3 has 15 amino acids. Germline lookup yields CDR1 LGHNA and CDR2 YSLEER. The CDR3 region has the DNA TGCGCCAGCAGCCAAGAAATAGCGACAGGGAATGGCTACACCTTC. Translating gives CASSQEIATGNGYTF.

A few counts support this clonotype. The rearrangement uses TRBV6-1 and TRBJ1-5; 11 bases align to TRBD1. Trimming removed 6 bases from V and 12 bases from J; junction bases left unmatched: 4. The CDR3 consists of 12 residues. CDR1 and CDR2 (germline): MNHNS, SASEGT. The CDR3 DNA reads as TGTGCCAGCAGCGGGACAGGGGGTGACCAGCATTTT. The encoded protein is CASSGTGGDQHF.

This chain joins TRBV2 and TRBJ1-3; no definite D call. This CDR3 has 15 residues. Per the germline V gene, CDR1 is SNHLY and CDR2 is FYNNEI. Between the trimmed V and J ends, which lost 4 bases and 2 bases, there was a span of 12 bases. CDR3 nucleotides: TGTGCCAGCAGTGTAAGTCTGGGAACTGGAAACACCATATATTTT. As protein: CASSVSLGTGNTIYF.